These 20 T cell receptor beta chains share one sample of origin, sequenced in a study of cytomegalovirus exposure and HLA in healthy donors. Using immunoSEQ multiplex PCR, the repertoire was profiled, and TCRdb retains in-frame clones only, with some absent. Counted here are about 160,000 clones, 90% to 97% occurring once; the ten biggest clones make up 0.8% to 0.95%. The specimen sequenced was PBMCs. The receptors shown here come from a woman aged 18-35 years in good health and CMV-seronegative.

This chain uses TRBV7-9 with TRBJ1-1; weak D call: TRBD1 (5 bases). The CDR3 sequence is 12 residues long. The germline V and J ends were trimmed by 1 base and 6 bases, with 6 bases remaining between them. Looked up from germline, CDR1 is SEHNR and CDR2 is FQNEAQ (reference sequence). CDR3 protein: CASSLGQSEAFF. The CDR3 DNA is TGTGCCAGCAGCTTAGGACAGTCTGAAGCTTTCTTT.

The rearrangement uses TRBV4-1 and TRBJ2-1; D might be TRBD1 (5 bases). V was clipped by 0 bases and J by 12 bases, with 15 bases between them. The CDR3 has 14 amino acids. Germline loops: CDR1 MGHRA, CDR2 YSYEKL. This CDR3 reads CASSQDPLREAQFF. CDR3 in DNA: TGCGCCAGCAGCCAAGATCCCCTCAGGGAAGCGCAGTTCTTC.

This chain links TRBV6-5 with TRBJ1-3; 7 bases agree with TRBD1. This CDR3 has 13 residues. Germline V gene sequence: CDR1 MNHEY, CDR2 SVGAGI. V gave up 5 bases and J gave up 3 bases; unmatched junction bases: 1. The CDR3 loop reads CASSPGGGNTIYF. In DNA, the CDR3 is TGTGCCAGCAGTCCAGGGGGTGGAAACACCATATATTTT.

This clone came up once. The rearrangement joins TRBV10-3 to TRBJ1-1; TRBD1 matches 7 bases. Germline CDR1 ENHRY, CDR2 SYGVKD. Losses at the gene ends were 6 bases for V and 2 bases for J; bases not matched to a gene: 6. The CDR3 sequence is 14 residues long. The CDR3 spells CAISTGQLNTEAFF. DNA of the CDR3: TGTGCCATCAGCACGGGACAGCTAAACACTGAAGCTTTCTTT.

The genes are TRBV5-1 and TRBJ1-2; perhaps TRBD1 as D (6 bases). The CDR3 totals 14 residues. Germline V CDR1 and CDR2: SGHRS, YFSETQ. The V end was cut by 0 bases, the J end by 4 bases, with 10 bases between. The CDR3 sequence is CASSLEGVGYGYTF. The DNA of the CDR3 is TGCGCCAGCAGCTTGGAGGGGGTTGGCTATGGCTACACCTTC.

The gene calls are TRBV6-5 and TRBJ1-4; maybe TRBD1 (5 bases). CDR1 and CDR2 (germline): MNHEY, SVGAGI. The CDR3 has 12 amino acids. Trimming pared 5 bases from V and 8 bases from J, leaving 9 bases between. In DNA form, the CDR3 reads TGTGCCAGCAGTGGGGGAGGGGAAAAACTGTTTTTT. This gives the protein CASSGGGEKLFF.

This chain joins TRBV11-2 and TRBJ1-1, with TRBD1 matching 11 bases. Looked up from germline, CDR1 is SGHAT and CDR2 is FQNNGV. The V and J ends lost 5 bases and 0 bases, in that order; junction bases with no gene match: 5. The CDR3 extends over 16 amino acids. In DNA form, the CDR3 reads TGTGCCAGCAGCCGAGGACAGGGGGCTTTGAACACTGAAGCTTTCTTT. Its translation is CASSRGQGALNTEAFF.

The CDR3 here is CATSTVRAEAFF. The CDR3 DNA reads as TGTGCCACCAGCACGGTCCGCGCTGAAGCTTTCTTT. This chain joins TRBV15 and TRBJ1-1; no firm D call. This CDR3 is 12 amino acids long. V lost 4 bases to trimming and J lost 6 bases, with 9 bases between them. Germline V gives CDR1 LNHNV, CDR2 YYDKDF (reference sequence).

This sequence joins TRBV5-1 and TRBJ2-3, with 12 bases lining up with TRBD2. V dropped 5 bases and J dropped 4; count of bases not matched to a gene: 8. Germline loops: CDR1 SGHRS, CDR2 YFSETQ. The CDR3 sequence is 16 residues long. The CDR3 coding sequence is TGCGCCAGCAGGCTCGCTAGCGGGGGGGCTTCAGATACGCAGTATTTT. Protein: CASRLASGGASDTQYF.

J is TRBJ2-3 and V is TRBV6-1, with 7 bases that match TRBD1. This CDR3 has 14 residues. Looked up from germline, CDR1 is MNHNS and CDR2 is SASEGT. The J segment lost 0 bases and the V segment lost 7 bases, leaving 4 bases of the junction unmatched. The CDR3 DNA reads TGTGCCAGCACCTGGGACAGTAGCACAGATACGCAGTATTTT. Amino acids: CASTWDSSTDTQYF.

The chain combines TRBV4-1 with TRBJ1-1; the D gene is possibly TRBD1 (6 bases). V lost 1 base and J lost 1, with 7 bases in between. The CDR3 loop spans 14 amino acids. Germline values: CDR1 MGHRA, CDR2 YSYEKL. CDR3 nucleotides: TGCGCCAGCAGCCAAGGGGACAAGAACACTGAAGCTTTCTTT. The encoded protein is CASSQGDKNTEAFF.

The chain couples TRBV2 to TRBJ1-5; D perhaps matches TRBD1 (6 bases). The CDR3 loop spans 14 amino acids. Germline CDR1 SNHLY, CDR2 FYNNEI. V gave up 6 bases and J gave up 0 bases, with 9 bases separating them. CDR3 sequence reads: CASRLGGSNQPQHF. CDR3 DNA sequence: TGTGCCAGCAGATTAGGGGGTAGCAATCAGCCCCAGCATTTT.

The V and J genes are TRBV6-5 and TRBJ2-1; 8 bases align to TRBD1. V trimming: 4 bases; J trimming: 3 bases; junction bases outside the gene matches: 5. The CDR3 is made up of 15 amino acids. Germline CDR1 reads MNHEY; CDR2 reads SVGAGI. The CDR3 DNA sequence: TGTGCCAGCAGTTTCGGACAGGGCAACTACAATGAGCAGTTCTTC. This codes for CASSFGQGNYNEQFF.

This rearrangement joins TRBV9 to TRBJ2-3; D may be TRBD2 (6 bases). The length of the CDR3 is 15 residues. V lost 0 bases, J lost 2 bases, and 10 bases lay in between. Germline values: CDR1 SGDLS, CDR2 YYNGEE. The CDR3 DNA reads as TGTGCCAGCAGCGTAGTTGCGGGGAACACAGATACGCAGTATTTT. Translating gives CASSVVAGNTDTQYF.

V is TRBV27 and J is TRBJ1-3, with unresolved D. The CDR3 is made up of 14 amino acids. Germline V gives CDR1 MNHEY, CDR2 SMNVEV (reference sequence). The V end lost 4 bases, the J end lost 0 bases, and 7 bases lay between the germline ends. CDR3 loop: CASSSVASGNTIYF. CDR3 sequence (DNA): TGTGCCAGCAGTTCCGTAGCCTCTGGAAACACCATATATTTT.

The V and J genes are TRBV2 and TRBJ1-2; D remains unclear. From germline, CDR1 is SNHLY and CDR2 FYNNEI. The CDR3 totals 13 residues. The germline V and J ends were trimmed by 6 bases and 2 bases, with 10 bases remaining between them. CDR3 loop: CASRTNLNYGYTF. For the CDR3, the DNA is TGTGCCAGCAGGACAAATCTCAACTATGGCTACACCTTC.

The genes are TRBV2 and TRBJ1-6; weak D call: TRBD1 (5 bases). CDR3 size: 17 residues. Between the trimmed V and J ends, which lost 4 bases and 9 bases, there was a span of 22 bases. CDR1 SNHLY and CDR2 FYNNEI come from the germline V gene. CDR3: CASSASSAGRNGSPLHF. In DNA, the CDR3 is TGTGCCAGCAGTGCTTCTAGTGCGGGACGTAATGGTTCACCCCTCCACTTT.

V and J are TRBV18 and TRBJ1-4, with a tentative D call TRBD1 (6 bases). CDR3 length: 15 amino acids. V lost 2 bases and J lost 7, with 14 bases in between. Germline V gene sequence: CDR1 KGHSH, CDR2 LQKENI. CDR3: CASSPSGGGFEKLFF. The CDR3 DNA reads TGTGCCAGCTCACCATCGGGGGGCGGATTTGAAAAACTGTTTTTT.

The chain is built from TRBV19 and TRBJ2-2; no firm D call. This CDR3 contains 16 residues. Trimming took off 3 bases at V and 2 bases at J, with 13 bases between the two ends. Per germline, CDR1 LNHDA and CDR2 SQIVND (reference sequence). Written as DNA, the CDR3 is TGTGCCAGTAGTATGTCGAGGCTGCTTAACACCGGGGAGCTGTTTTTT. This translates into CASSMSRLLNTGELFF.

This clone was found once. This chain links TRBV27 with TRBJ1-6; D perhaps matches TRBD1 (5 bases). The CDR3 is 14 residues long. Looked up from germline, CDR1 is MNHEY and CDR2 is SMNVEV (reference sequence). V was trimmed by 7 bases and J by 5 bases, leaving 12 bases between them. The CDR3, as DNA: TGTGCCAGCACTAGGGGCGACCATAATTCACCCCTCCACTTT. Its translation: CASTRGDHNSPLHF.